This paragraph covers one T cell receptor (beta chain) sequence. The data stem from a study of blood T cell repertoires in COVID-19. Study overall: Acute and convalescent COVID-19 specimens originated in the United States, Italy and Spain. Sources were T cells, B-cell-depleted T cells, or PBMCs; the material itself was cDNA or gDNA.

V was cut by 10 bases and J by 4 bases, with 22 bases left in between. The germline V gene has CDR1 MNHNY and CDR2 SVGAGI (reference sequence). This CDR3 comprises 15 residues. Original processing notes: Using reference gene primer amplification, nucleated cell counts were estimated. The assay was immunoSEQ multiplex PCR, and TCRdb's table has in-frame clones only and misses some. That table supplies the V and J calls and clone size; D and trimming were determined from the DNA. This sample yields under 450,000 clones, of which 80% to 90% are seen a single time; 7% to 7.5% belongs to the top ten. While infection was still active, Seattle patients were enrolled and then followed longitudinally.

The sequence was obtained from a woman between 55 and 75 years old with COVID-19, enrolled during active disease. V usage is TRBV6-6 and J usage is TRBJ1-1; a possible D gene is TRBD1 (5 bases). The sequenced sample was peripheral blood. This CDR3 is CANCPGEGRCTEAFF. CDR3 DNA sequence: TGTGCCAACTGCCCTGGGGAGGGGCGGTGCACTGAAGCTTTCTTT.